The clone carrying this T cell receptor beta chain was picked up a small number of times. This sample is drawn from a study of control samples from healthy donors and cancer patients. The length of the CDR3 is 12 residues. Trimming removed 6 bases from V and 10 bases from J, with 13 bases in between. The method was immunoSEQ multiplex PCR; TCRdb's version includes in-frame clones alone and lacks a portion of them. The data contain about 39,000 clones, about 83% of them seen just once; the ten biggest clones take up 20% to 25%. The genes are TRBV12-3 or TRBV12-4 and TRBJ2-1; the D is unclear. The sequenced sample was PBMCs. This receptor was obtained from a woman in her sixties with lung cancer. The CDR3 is CASSLRRREQFF. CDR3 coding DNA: TGTGCCAGCAGCTTACGGCGCCGGGAGCAGTTCTTC.